The present TCR beta chain was sequenced within a study of tumor-infiltrating lymphocytes in localized non-small cell lung cancer (dated by TCRdb to the early 2020s). A note on the overall study: The cohort covered several histologies, both smokers and never-smokers, and patients whose samples were collected after neoadjuvant chemotherapy. The overall ICON cohort was composed of roughly 150 surgical patients with localized non-small cell lung cancer whose tumors were resected. For under 60 patients, immunoSEQ T-cell fraction was compared between paired tumor and uninvolved lung. From each patient came resected tumor tissue plus uninvolved lung tissue from that same patient, and the uninvolved lung tissue was described as non-adjacent to the tumor. TCR sequencing was one of several integrated assays, alongside flow cytometry, multiplex immunofluorescence, RNA-seq, exome sequencing and proteomics, applied to the same patients.

As to this clone: Its cognate antigen has yet to be identified. Qualities for individual bases were not recorded, and no much larger clone is one base off.

Patient enrollment in ICON started in 2016, and the final patient was enrolled in the second half of 2018. From a subcohort of about 70 patients, fresh tumor and matched uninvolved tissue were collected for in-depth immune analyses, including TCR sequencing. DNA for TCR sequencing was isolated from bulk tissue, and no cell sorting was done. Beyond this particular receptor, the publication reports: TCR-derived T-cell fraction did not differ between the flow cytometry-defined immunotypes IM1 (good prognosis) and IM2 (poor prognosis). Assay coverage varied across patients depending on available tissue quantity, so only a subset of the cohort had TCR sequencing. In line with immunofluorescence CD3 counts, TCRbeta sequencing supported higher T cell infiltration in tumors compared with uninvolved lung tissue. Because different assays used different pieces of the same tissue, intratumor heterogeneity could not be separated from technical variation. Tumor T-cell fraction from TCR sequencing was not associated with recurrence-free survival (p = 0.61).

The CDR3, cysteine through phenylalanine, is 13 amino acids long. Only CDR3 DNA remains: 39 bases, in frame from the first base. The germline V gene specifies SQVTM as CDR1 and ANQGSEA as CDR2. The junction carries 12 bases between V and J, which are trimmed by 4 bases and 2 bases respectively. The T-cell fraction in tumor and uninvolved lung tissue was provided by TCR sequencing with the immunoSEQ assay. The original pipeline was this. For survival analysis, patients were divided into high (upper tertile) and low (lower two tertiles) T-cell fraction groups, which were compared by log-rank test. Paired tumor versus uninvolved lung differences in T-cell fraction were tested with a signed-rank test. Here the immuneACCESS table is served through TCRdb, limited to in-frame sequences with V and J called. Missing clones are a known gap in these copies; in checked studies unresolved V genes cover under half, and the rest lacks a known reason. Clone size and V and J calls were adopted from that table, with D and trimming inferred from the DNA. The table for this sample lists around 6,000 clones; 81% of them were counted only once. The ten largest clones take up roughly 10% of the sample.

The source of this sequence is a human donor with non-small cell lung cancer. Sequences were obtained from lung tumor tissue. The rearranged segments are TRBV29-1 and TRBJ2-7, with TRBD1 perhaps the D gene, on 7 matching bases. The encoded CDR3 is CSVVTGEAYEQYF. The DNA reads TGCAGCGTTGTAACAGGGGAGGCCTACGAGCAGTACTTC.